Given below is one T cell receptor beta chain in context. This sample was taken from a study of blood T cell repertoires in COVID-19. Under the authors' procedure: Nucleated cell counts were estimated from reference gene primer amplification. The data were produced by immunoSEQ multiplex PCR, yet TCRdb's version contains in-frame clones alone and is incomplete. From that table come the V and J calls and clone size; the DNA was used to work out D and trimming. The sample lists approximately 130,000 clones, around 89% occurring once. CDR3 length: 14 residues. From germline, CDR1 is KGHSH and CDR2 LQKENI. Trimming removed 6 bases at V and 1 base at J, with 10 bases between.

What was sequenced was peripheral blood. The receptor was derived from a human donor in a cohort sampled during active COVID-19. The V and J genes are TRBV18 and TRBJ2-1, with a tentative D call TRBD2 (5 bases). This CDR3 is CASSPGESYNEQFF. CDR3 DNA: TGTGCCAGCTCTCCCGGGGAATCCTACAATGAGCAGTTCTTC.